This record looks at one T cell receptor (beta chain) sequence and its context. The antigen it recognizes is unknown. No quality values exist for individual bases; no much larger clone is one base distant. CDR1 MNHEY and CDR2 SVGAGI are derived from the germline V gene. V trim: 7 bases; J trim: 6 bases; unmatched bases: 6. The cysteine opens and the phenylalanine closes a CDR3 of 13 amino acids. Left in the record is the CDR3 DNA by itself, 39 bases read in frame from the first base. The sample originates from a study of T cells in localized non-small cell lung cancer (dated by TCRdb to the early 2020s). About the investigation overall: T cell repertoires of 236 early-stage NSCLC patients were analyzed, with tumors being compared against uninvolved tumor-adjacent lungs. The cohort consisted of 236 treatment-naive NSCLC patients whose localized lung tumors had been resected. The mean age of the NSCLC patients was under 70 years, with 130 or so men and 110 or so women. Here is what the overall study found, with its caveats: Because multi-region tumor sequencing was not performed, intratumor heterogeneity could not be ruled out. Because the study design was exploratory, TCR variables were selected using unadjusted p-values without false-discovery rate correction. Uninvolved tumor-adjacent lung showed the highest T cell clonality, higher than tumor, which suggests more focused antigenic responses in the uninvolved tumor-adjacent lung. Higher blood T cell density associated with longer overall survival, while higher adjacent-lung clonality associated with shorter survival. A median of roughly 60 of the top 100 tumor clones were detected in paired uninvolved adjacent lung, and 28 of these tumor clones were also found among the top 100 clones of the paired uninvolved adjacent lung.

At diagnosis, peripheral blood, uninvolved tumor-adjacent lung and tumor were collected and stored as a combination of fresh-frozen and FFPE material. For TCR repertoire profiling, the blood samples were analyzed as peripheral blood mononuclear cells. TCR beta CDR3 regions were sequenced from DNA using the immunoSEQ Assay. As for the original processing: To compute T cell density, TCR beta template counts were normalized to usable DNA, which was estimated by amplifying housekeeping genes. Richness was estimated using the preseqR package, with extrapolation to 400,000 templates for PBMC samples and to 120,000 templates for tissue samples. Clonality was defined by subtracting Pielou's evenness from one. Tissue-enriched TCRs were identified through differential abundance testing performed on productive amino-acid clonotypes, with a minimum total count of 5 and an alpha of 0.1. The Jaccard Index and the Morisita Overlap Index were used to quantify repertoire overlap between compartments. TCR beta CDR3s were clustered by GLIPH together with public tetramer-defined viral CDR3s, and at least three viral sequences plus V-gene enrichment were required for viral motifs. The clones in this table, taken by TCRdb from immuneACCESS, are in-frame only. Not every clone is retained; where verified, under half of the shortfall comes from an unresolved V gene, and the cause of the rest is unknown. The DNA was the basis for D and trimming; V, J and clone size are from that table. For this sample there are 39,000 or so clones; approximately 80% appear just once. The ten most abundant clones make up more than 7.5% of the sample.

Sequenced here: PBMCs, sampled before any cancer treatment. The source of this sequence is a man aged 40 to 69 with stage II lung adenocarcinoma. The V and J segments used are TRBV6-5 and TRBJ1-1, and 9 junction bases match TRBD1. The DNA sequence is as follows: TGTGCCAGCAAACTTCGACAGGGGGCTGAAGCTTTCTTT. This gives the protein CASKLRQGAEAFF.